This T cell receptor beta chain comes out of a study of CD8+CD57+ T cells in acquired aplastic anemia. Flow cytometry had shown expanded CD8+CD57+ cells in the patients chosen for sequencing. Trimming removed 4 bases from V and 4 bases from J, with 9 bases in between. Germline loops: CDR1 SGHTA, CDR2 FQGNSA. There are 13 residues in the CDR3. TCR beta VDJ and CDR3 profiling used genomic DNA as template. TCRdb reprocessed the reads with MiXCR, giving one entry per CDR3 protein. Seen here are 150,000 to 200,000 distinct CDR3 sequences, under 50% observed once, and the top ten hold 1.8%. The source of this sequence is a human donor with aplastic anemia. Sequencing used sorted CD4+, CD8+, or CD8+CD57+ T cells (not recorded which) from PBMCs. J is TRBJ2-3 and V is TRBV7-2; D is tentatively TRBD1 or TRBD2 (5 bases each). CDR3 sequence reads: CASSSRGADTQYF. The CDR3 nucleotides read TGTGCCAGCAGCTCGAGGGGAGCAGATACGCAGTATTTT.